The 3 T cell receptor beta chains presented below share a single source sample, sequenced in a study of T cell clusters in autoimmune cytopenias. TRB rearrangements were amplified by touch-down multiplex PCR with mixed TRB-A/B primers. Reanalyzing the multiplex PCR reads, TCRdb keeps one entry per CDR3 protein, without DNA. This sample's table reports about 5,500 distinct CDR3 sequences. TRB was amplified from approximately 250 ng of peripheral blood genomic DNA per sample. Separately, the same data were catalogued under a study of T cell repertoires in aging, cancer and after chemotherapy.

The sample taken for sequencing was peripheral blood. The origin of the receptors is a human donor in good health.

The genes are TRBV10-3 and TRBJ1-4; as DNA is missing, the TRBD1 call by TCRdb cannot be tested. The CDR3 extends over 15 amino acids. Germline CDR1 and CDR2: ENHRY and SYGVKD. This chain's CDR3 is CAISESDRANEKLFF.

The chain uses TRBV28 and TRBJ1-2; TCRdb proposes TRBD1, but this gene call is untestable without DNA. Germline V CDR1 and CDR2: MDHEN, SYDVKM. The CDR3 has 14 amino acids. This CDR3 reads CASSSRPPPYGYTF.

Measured by frequency, this clonotype is medium-sized. This chain links TRBV15 with TRBJ2-1; TCRdb returns TRBD2, unconfirmable since there is no DNA. The germline V gene encodes CDR1 LNHNV and CDR2 YYDKDF (reference sequence). CDR3 length: 22 amino acids. CDR3 sequence: CATSRGLRGTLGRHPIYNEQFF. The whole variable domain, remainder taken from reference TRBV15 and TRBJ2-1, is DAMVIQNPRYQVTQFGKPVTLSCSQTLNHNVMYWYQQKSSQAPKLLFHYYDKDFNNEADTPDNFQSRRPNTSFCFLDIRSPGLGDTAMYLCATSRGLRGTLGRHPIYNEQFFGPGTRLTVL.